Below, 5 T cell receptor beta chains from the same sample are listed, as sequenced in a study of blood T cell repertoires in COVID-19. The repertoire was sequenced with immunoSEQ multiplex PCR; TCRdb's copy has only in-frame clones and lacks some. The data hold 260,000 or so clones, with about 80% observed a single time. Source material: PBMCs or T cells enriched from blood (not recorded which). The source is a middle-aged woman who had been exposed to COVID-19.

This chain connects TRBV3-1 (or the pseudogene TRBV3-2) to TRBJ2-7; 7 positions match TRBD1. This CDR3 is 14 amino acids long. The V gene end was trimmed by 4 bases and the J gene end by 2 bases; junction bases not matched to a gene: 5. The germline V gene has CDR1 LGHDT and CDR2 YNNKEL (reference sequence). CDR3 coding DNA: TGTGCCAGCAGCCTGGGACAGACCGCCTACGAGCAGTACTTC. It encodes CASSLGQTAYEQYF.

The chain carries TRBV7-9 and TRBJ1-1; no reliable D call. With 3 bases removed from V and 1 base from J, the gap between germline ends came to 3 bases. Looked up from germline, CDR1 is SEHNR and CDR2 is FQNEAQ (reference sequence). This CDR3 is built from 12 residues. CDR3 DNA sequence: TGTGCCAGCAGCTTCCAGAACACTGAAGCTTTCTTT. Encoded protein: CASSFQNTEAFF. Full variable domain (remainder filled in from reference TRBV7-9 and TRBJ1-1): DTGVSQNPRHKITKRGQNVTFRCDPISEHNRLYWYRQTLGQGPEFLTYFQNEAQLEKSRLLSDRFSAERPKGSFSTLEIQRTEQGDSAMYLCASSFQNTEAFFGQGTRLTVV.

Details on this clone: The sample contains more than one DNA sequence encoding this CDR3. The chain links TRBV9 to TRBJ2-5; 9 bases are shared with TRBD2. The CDR3 consists of 14 residues. Germline V gene data show CDR1 as SGDLS and CDR2 as YYNGEE. After removal of 0 bases from V and 5 bases from J, the junction contained 2 bases not matched to a gene. Here the CDR3 reads CASSVASGGETQYF. The DNA of the CDR3 is TGTGCCAGCAGCGTAGCAAGCGGGGGGGAGACCCAGTACTTC. The full variable domain, in which reference TRBV9 and TRBJ2-5 provide the parts outside the CDR3, is DSGVTQTPKHLITATGQRVTLRCSPRSGDLSVYWYQQSLDQGLQFLIQYYNGEERAKGNILERFSAQQFPDLHSELNLSSLELGDSALYFCASSVASGGETQYFGPGTRLLVL.

The chain couples TRBV7-8 to TRBJ1-2; unclear D gene. There are 16 residues in the CDR3. Trimming took off 3 bases at V and 8 bases at J, with 22 bases between the two ends. Germline V lookup: CDR1 SGHVS, CDR2 FQNEAQ. The CDR3 coding sequence is TGTGCCAGCAGCTTTAAAGGAGGGATCGACTCCGAGGGCTACACCTTC. This encodes CASSFKGGIDSEGYTF.

This clone was detected once. V and J are TRBV28 and TRBJ2-4; D not certain. V was pared by 4 bases and J by 0 bases, with 4 bases between. Germline-derived CDR1 and CDR2 are MDHEN and SYDVKM. The CDR3 totals 13 residues. The CDR3 nucleotides read TGTGCCAGCAGTTCCGGAGCCAAAAACATTCAGTACTTC. It is translated as CASSSGAKNIQYF. The full variable domain, with the rest looked up from reference TRBV28 and TRBJ2-4, is DVKVTQSSRYLVKRTGEKVFLECVQDMDHENMFWYRQDPGLGLRLIYFSYDVKMKEKGDIPEGYSVSREKKERFSLILESASTNQTSMYLCASSSGAKNIQYFGAGTRLSVL.